The sequence of this TCR beta chain was determined in a study of blood T cells in healthy people across ages. Using a J-beta primer mix together with a sample-barcoded 5' primer, a second PCR was run for about 7 to 12 cycles. TCRdb reanalysed the 5' RACE reads using MiXCR and keeps one entry per CDR3 protein. The sample has roughly 1.7 million distinct CDR3 sequences, about 35% seen once. Germline CDR1 is MNHEY and CDR2 is SVGEGT. Trimming removed 3 bases from V and 5 bases from J; junction bases left unmatched: 6. The CDR3 has 15 residues. Peripheral blood samples of approximately 10 milliliters were drawn from each donor.

The sample taken for sequencing was blood. The rearrangement joins TRBV6-2 or TRBV6-3 to TRBJ2-1; 8 nucleotides line up with TRBD1. The sequence was collected from a woman aged 25 to 39 in good health. CDR3 sequence reads: CASSYQGAVDNEQFF. As DNA, the CDR3 is TGTGCCAGCAGTTATCAGGGGGCGGTAGACAATGAGCAGTTCTTC.